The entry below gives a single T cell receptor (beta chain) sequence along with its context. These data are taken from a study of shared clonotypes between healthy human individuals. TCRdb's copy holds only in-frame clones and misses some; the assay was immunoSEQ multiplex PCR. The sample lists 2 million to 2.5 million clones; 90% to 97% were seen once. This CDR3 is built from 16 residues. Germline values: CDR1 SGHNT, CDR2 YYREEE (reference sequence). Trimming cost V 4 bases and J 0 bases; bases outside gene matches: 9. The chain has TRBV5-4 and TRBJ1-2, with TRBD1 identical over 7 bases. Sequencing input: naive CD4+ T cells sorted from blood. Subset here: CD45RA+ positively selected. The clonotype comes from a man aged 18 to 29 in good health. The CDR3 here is CASSQGQLTTNYGYTF. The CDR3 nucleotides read TGTGCCAGCAGCCAGGGACAGCTTACTACTAACTATGGCTACACCTTC.